Listed below are T cell receptor beta chains from one sample, sequenced in a study of T cell responses to AZD1222 COVID-19 vaccine. TCRdb's table, derived via immunoSEQ multiplex PCR, lists solely in-frame clones and lacks some. The table includes 120,000 or so clones, roughly nine tenths detected once. The material was peripheral blood, obtained 28 days after the second AZD1222 dose. Receptors originate from an adult who received the AZD1222 COVID-19 vaccine. Each CDR3 is given with its conserved first and last residue. Fields, in order: V gene, clone size, J gene, D gene, CDR3 protein, CDR3 DNA. The D gene is left open where the match is weak. Only some rows state a clone size, as once, few, many or a class for expanded clones.

>TRBV12-3/TRBV12-4|-|TRBJ1-4|TRBD1
CASSAQGKLFF
TGTGCCAGCAGCGCACAGGGGAAGTTGTTTTTT
>TRBV14|few|TRBJ2-7|-
CASSQLSSYEQYF
TGTGCCAGCAGCCAATTAAGCAGTTACGAGCAGTACTTC
>TRBV12-3/TRBV12-4|-|TRBJ2-7|TRBD2
CASRAGSYEQYF
TGTGCCAGCAGAGCGGGGTCCTACGAGCAGTACTTC
>TRBV11-2|-|TRBJ2-3|-
CASSPNTRRLGTDTQYF
TGTGCCAGCAGCCCCAACACCCGGAGGCTAGGAACAGATACGCAGTATTTT
>TRBV30|-|TRBJ1-2|-
CAGSGRGGYTF
TGTGCCGGCTCCGGGAGGGGGGGCTACACCTTC
>TRBV7-8|-|TRBJ2-1|-
CASTLTWGNNEQFF
TGTGCCAGCACCCTTACTTGGGGGAACAATGAGCAGTTCTTC
>TRBV7-7|-|TRBJ2-3|-
CASSSGTSTDTQYF
TGTGCTAGCAGCTCTGGGACTAGCACAGATACGCAGTATTTT
>TRBV7-6|-|TRBJ2-1|TRBD2
CASRNIAGGGEQFF
TGTGCCAGCAGGAACATAGCGGGGGGAGGTGAGCAGTTCTTC
>TRBV9|-|TRBJ2-6|TRBD1
CASQRGGGSGANVLTF
TGTGCCAGTCAGCGAGGGGGCGGCTCTGGGGCCAACGTCCTGACTTTC
>TRBV6-2/TRBV6-3|few|TRBJ2-5|-
CASSPFEAQETQYF
TGTGCCAGCAGCCCCTTTGAAGCTCAAGAGACCCAGTACTTC
>TRBV25-1|-|TRBJ2-1|TRBD2
CASSHAELAAKNEQFF
TGTGCCAGCAGTCACGCGGAACTAGCGGCTAAAAATGAGCAGTTCTTC
>TRBV15|-|TRBJ1-2|-
CATSTLRVGYTF
TGTGCCACCAGCACCCTAAGGGTAGGCTACACCTTC
>TRBV9|-|TRBJ1-2|-
CASSVNSASYGYTF
TGTGCCAGCAGCGTAAATTCCGCGAGCTATGGCTACACCTTC
>TRBV5-1|-|TRBJ1-1|-
CASSFTGSSEAFF
TGCGCCAGCAGCTTTACAGGGTCAAGTGAAGCTTTCTTT
>TRBV5-1|-|TRBJ1-6|-
CASSFAGTNPLHF
TGCGCCAGCAGCTTTGCGGGCACCAACCCCCTCCACTTT
>TRBV28|-|TRBJ1-4|-
CASSLMKQAGEKLFF
TGTGCCAGCAGTTTAATGAAGCAGGCGGGGGAAAAACTGTTTTTT
>TRBV7-9|few|TRBJ2-2|TRBD2
CASAPSRGAGGTGELFF
TGTGCCAGCGCCCCTTCACGCGGGGCCGGGGGGACCGGGGAGCTGTTTTTT
>TRBV19|few|TRBJ1-1|-
CASSKTENTEAFF
TGTGCCAGTAGTAAAACAGAGAACACTGAAGCTTTCTTT
>TRBV18|once|TRBJ1-1|-
CASSPGLSRLNTEAFF
TGTGCCAGCTCACCAGGATTATCACGGCTGAACACTGAAGCTTTCTTT
>TRBV11-2|-|TRBJ2-7|-
CASSPPGHTYEQYF
TGTGCCAGCAGCCCACCCGGCCACACATACGAGCAGTACTTC
>TRBV11-3|once|TRBJ1-3|TRBD1
CASSSRDRASSGNTIYF
TGTGCCAGCAGCTCCAGGGACAGGGCGTCCTCTGGAAACACCATATATTTT
>TRBV3-1/TRBV3-2|once|TRBJ1-1|-
CASSQEGREAFF
TGTGCCAGCAGCCAAGAGGGCAGGGAAGCTTTCTTT
>TRBV6-2/TRBV6-3|-|TRBJ1-3|-
CASSYGSTGNTIYF
TGTGCCAGCAGTTACGGCTCGACTGGAAACACCATATATTTT
>TRBV7-9|-|TRBJ1-1|-
CASSPIGTANTEAFF
TGTGCCAGCAGCCCCATAGGGACCGCGAACACTGAAGCTTTCTTT
>TRBV6-1|-|TRBJ1-1|-
CASSERAGSTEAFF
TGTGCCAGCAGTGAACGAGCGGGGAGCACTGAAGCTTTCTTT
>TRBV29-1|-|TRBJ2-2|-
CSARVIDTGELFF
TGCAGCGCCAGGGTTATAGACACCGGGGAGCTGTTTTTT
>TRBV6-5|-|TRBJ1-2|-
CASSYAGYYGYTF
TGTGCCAGCAGTTACGCGGGGTACTATGGCTACACCTTC
>TRBV9|-|TRBJ1-6|-
CASSVGDISYNSPLHF
TGTGCCAGCAGCGTAGGGGACATCTCCTATAATTCACCCCTCCACTTT
>TRBV4-3|-|TRBJ1-2|-
CASSQDSHSYTF
TGCGCCAGCAGCCAAGATTCACACTCTTACACCTTC
>TRBV19|-|TRBJ1-2|-
CASSIDLQGSGGYTF
TGTGCCAGTAGTATAGATCTACAGGGTTCCGGTGGCTACACCTTC
>TRBV6-6|-|TRBJ2-1|-
CASWDVREQFF
TGTGCCAGCTGGGATGTACGAGAGCAGTTCTTC
>TRBV12-5|-|TRBJ2-3|-
CASGVAGSTDTQYF
TGTGCTAGTGGAGTAGCCGGCAGCACAGATACGCAGTATTTT
>TRBV19|-|TRBJ2-2|TRBD2
CASSLYRGDTGELFF
TGTGCCAGTAGTTTGTACCGGGGGGACACCGGGGAGCTGTTTTTT
>TRBV6-6|-|TRBJ1-5|-
CASRPGDGSNQPQHF
TGTGCCAGCAGACCTGGGGACGGTAGCAATCAGCCCCAGCATTTT
>TRBV28|-|TRBJ2-7|-
CASTQHLGSSYEQYF
TGTGCCAGCACCCAACATTTGGGGTCCTCCTACGAGCAGTACTTC
>TRBV27|-|TRBJ2-3|-
CASSPLGGSTDTQYF
TGTGCCAGCAGTCCCCTTGGGGGTAGCACAGATACGCAGTATTTT
>TRBV30|-|TRBJ1-1|TRBD1
CAWEDLRGGRAFF
TGTGCCTGGGAGGACCTTAGAGGGGGCAGAGCTTTCTTT
>TRBV4-3|once|TRBJ1-4|-
CASRTGQSTNEKLFF
TGCGCCAGCAGAACCGGACAGTCAACTAATGAAAAACTGTTTTTT
>TRBV7-9|-|TRBJ2-3|TRBD2
CASSLATSGGPDTQYF
TGTGCCAGCAGCTTAGCGACTAGCGGGGGGCCAGATACGCAGTATTTT
>TRBV30|-|TRBJ1-6|-
CAWTSWTQKEPLHF
TGTGCCTGGACCTCCTGGACCCAAAAGGAACCCCTCCACTTT